This T cell receptor beta chain originates from a study of T cell responses to AZD1222 COVID-19 vaccine. Produced via immunoSEQ multiplex PCR; TCRdb's table is partial and in-frame only. Of 110,000 to 150,000 clones in the sample, around 92% were seen once. About this clone itself: What it binds is not known.

Whole-study results and caveats: Repertoires were obtained solely post-peak T cell response.

This CDR3 contains 17 residues. Deletions cut 2 bases from V and 9 bases from J, with 23 bases between. The germline CDR1 and CDR2 sequences are MNHEY and SVGEGT. The sample here was peripheral blood, taken 28 days after the second AZD1222 dose. The sequence came from an adult who received the AZD1222 COVID-19 vaccine. The chain recombines TRBV6-2 or TRBV6-3 with TRBJ1-5; maybe TRBD1 (5 bases). The DNA for the CDR3 is TGTGCCAGCAGTTACCCAGGTCGGGGACTGGTTTTATCGCCCCAGCATTTT. Protein: CASSYPGRGLVLSPQHF.